This T cell receptor beta chain was recovered during a study of vaccination effects on CD4 cells after COVID-19. The overall study: Cultures used under 2.5 million PBMC per well, 9.5 to 10 IU/ml IL-2 and approximately 11 ug/ml peptides. Overall study findings and caveats: Within healthy vaccinees, only 1 of 255 vaccine-induced clones displayed cross-reactivity with common cold coronaviruses.

Having been cultured for ten to eleven days, the cells underwent CD4+ T cell isolation. It was two doses of either the BNT162b2 or mRNA-1273 vaccine that participants received. This clone was detected only a few times. What it binds is not known. Sequencing used immunoSEQ multiplex PCR; TCRdb keeps in-frame clones, though not all of them. The data hold approximately 74,000 clones, with approximately 73% observed a single time. The V end lost 6 bases, the J end lost 6 bases, and 17 bases lay between the germline ends. The CDR3 contains 14 residues. Looked up from germline, CDR1 is SNHLY and CDR2 is FYNNEI.

The origin of this receptor is a human donor who received a COVID-19 vaccine. Sequenced material: CD4+ T cells from PBMCs cultured without peptide, taken after COVID-19 vaccination. The chain couples TRBV2 to TRBJ1-2; D is possibly TRBD1 (5 bases). Here the CDR3 DNA reads TGTGCCAGCAGCATCCCGACAGCCCGGGATGGCTACACCTTC. This sequence encodes CASSIPTARDGYTF. The full variable domain, with the rest looked up from reference TRBV2 and TRBJ1-2, is EPEVTQTPSHQVTQMGQEVILRCVPISNHLYFYWYRQILGQKVEFLVSFYNNEISEKSEIFDDQFSVERPDGSNFTLKIRSTKLEDSAMYFCASSIPTARDGYTFGSGTRLTVV.